These 21 T cell receptor beta chains were all obtained from the same sample, sequenced in a study of blood T cell repertoires in COVID-19. Libraries were prepared by immunoSEQ multiplex PCR; TCRdb keeps only in-frame clonotypes and omits some of them. The sample includes tens of thousands of clones, about 91% of them seen just once. Sequencing used peripheral blood. The receptors originated from a woman at least 80 years old with acute or convalescent COVID-19.

The J gene is TRBJ2-5, the V gene TRBV6-5, with 7 bases identical to TRBD1. The trim removed 2 bases at V and 5 bases at J, leaving 5 bases unmatched. CDR1 is MNHEY, CDR2 SVGAGI, per germline. The CDR3 has 14 residues. The CDR3: CASSYRGQWETQYF. CDR3 coding DNA: TGTGCCAGCAGTTACAGGGGGCAGTGGGAGACCCAGTACTTC.

The chain is built from TRBV9 and TRBJ1-3, with D hard to call. The CDR3 runs 13 residues. V was cut by 4 bases and J by 4 bases, with 9 bases left in between. Germline V gene data show CDR1 as SGDLS and CDR2 as YYNGEE. Written as DNA, the CDR3 is TGTGCCAGCAGCCCCGGACTGGGAAACACCATATATTTT. It specifies CASSPGLGNTIYF.

V gene TRBV7-9 combines with J gene TRBJ1-2; D is possibly TRBD1 (5 bases). The CDR3 runs 14 residues. Trimming removed 2 bases at V and 2 bases at J, with 9 bases between. CDR1 SEHNR and CDR2 FQNEAQ come from the germline V gene (reference sequence). The CDR3 here is CASSLQGPNYGYTF. CDR3 nucleotides: TGTGCCAGCAGCTTACAGGGTCCGAACTATGGCTACACCTTC.

CDR3 sequence reads: CASSETRQGGYTF. CDR3 coding DNA: TGTGCCAGCAGTGAGACCCGACAGGGTGGCTACACCTTC. The rearrangement uses TRBV6-1 and TRBJ1-2; TRBD1 matches 7 bases. V was clipped by 3 bases and J by 7 bases; unmatched bases: 5. The CDR3 covers 13 residues. CDR1 is MNHNS, CDR2 SASEGT, per germline.

The rearrangement uses TRBV12-3 or TRBV12-4 and TRBJ1-2, with 7 bases that match TRBD1. The CDR3 length is 13 residues. V was pared by 1 base and J by 7 bases, with 3 bases of the junction left unmatched. This CDR3 reads CASSLDRGGGYTF. The CDR3 DNA reads TGTGCCAGCAGTTTAGACAGGGGCGGTGGCTACACCTTC.

The CDR3: CAISTTGLGEKLFF. The CDR3 region has the DNA TGTGCCATCAGTACGACAGGTTTAGGGGAAAAACTGTTTTTT. This sequence joins TRBV10-3 and TRBJ1-4, with a possible D match to TRBD1 (6 bases). Per the germline V gene, CDR1 is ENHRY and CDR2 is SYGVKD. This CDR3 is built from 14 residues. The V end was cut by 5 bases, the J end by 8 bases, with 15 bases between.

The chain joins TRBV5-1 to TRBJ2-7, with TRBD2 matching over 11 bases. Germline CDR1 is SGHRS and CDR2 is YFSETQ. J gave up 4 bases and V 0 bases, and 3 bases lay outside the gene matches. This CDR3 contains 15 residues. This CDR3 is CASSLESSGGYEQYF. In DNA, the CDR3 is TGCGCCAGCAGCTTGGAGTCTAGCGGGGGGTACGAGCAGTACTTC.

This clone was observed a single time. The chain recombines TRBV7-2 with TRBJ2-3, with 7 bases that match TRBD1. The CDR3 sequence is 16 residues long. Trimming cost V 3 bases and J 2 bases; bases outside gene matches: 8. Germline values: CDR1 SGHTA, CDR2 FQGNSA. The CDR3 spells CASSFNRGRATDTQYF. CDR3 nucleotides: TGTGCCAGCAGCTTCAACAGGGGACGAGCCACAGATACGCAGTATTTT.

This clone has a handful of counts. The chain couples TRBV6-5 to TRBJ1-5; TRBD1 aligns across 7 bases. CDR3 length: 14 amino acids. V lost 3 bases and J lost 5; bases outside the gene matches: 4. Germline CDR1 MNHEY, CDR2 SVGAGI. The CDR3 coding sequence is TGTGCCAGCAGTTATCAACAGGGGTATCAGCCCCAGCATTTT. It is translated as CASSYQQGYQPQHF.

V gene TRBV11-3 combines with J gene TRBJ2-3, with D maybe TRBD2 (6 bases). This CDR3 region has 16 residues. The germline gives CDR1 SGHNT, CDR2 YENEEA. The V end was cut by 1 base, the J end by 5 bases, with 16 bases between. CDR3 bases: TGTGCCAGCAGCTTAGTGGTGGGGGGTCCGCTAGATACGCAGTATTTT. This gives the protein CASSLVVGGPLDTQYF. The variable domain in full, with the rest retrieved from reference TRBV11-3 and TRBJ2-3, is EAGVVQSPRYKIIEKKQPVAFWCNPISGHNTLYWYLQNLGQGPELLIRYENEEAVDDSQLPKDRFSAERLKGVDSTLKIQPAELGDSAVYLCASSLVVGGPLDTQYFGPGTRLTVL.

This sequence joins TRBV7-9 and TRBJ1-4; TRBD1 might be the D (6 bases). The CDR3 sequence is 16 residues long. Germline CDR1 is SEHNR and CDR2 is FQNEAQ (reference sequence). V dropped 4 bases and J dropped 2 bases, with 14 bases sitting between them. The CDR3 here is CASSSLRGQTNEKLFF. The CDR3 bases are TGTGCCAGCAGCTCCCTCCGAGGACAGACTAATGAAAAACTGTTTTTT.

CDR3 coding DNA: TGCAGCGCTATGATGGGAGGGGCTGGCTATGGCTACACCTTC. Amino acid sequence: CSAMMGGAGYGYTF. The chain is built from TRBV29-1 and TRBJ1-2; D is possibly TRBD1 (5 bases). V dropped 7 bases and J dropped 4 bases, with 19 bases sitting between them. From germline, CDR1 is SQVTM and CDR2 ANQGSEA. The CDR3 is made up of 14 amino acids.

The chain joins TRBV5-6 to TRBJ2-3; D is undetermined. V was shortened by 7 bases and J by 0 bases, with 9 bases between the two germline ends. CDR1 is SGHDT and CDR2 is YYEEEE in the germline V gene. The CDR3 sequence is 13 residues long. The CDR3 DNA sequence: TGTGCCAGCGCCCCACAAAGCACAGATACGCAGTATTTT. The encoded protein is CASAPQSTDTQYF.

The chain is built from TRBV18 and TRBJ2-5; perhaps TRBD1 as D (6 bases). V was trimmed by 6 bases and J by 1 base, leaving 12 bases between them. CDR1 KGHSH and CDR2 LQKENI come from the germline V gene. The CDR3 covers 14 residues. CDR3 DNA: TGTGCCAGCTCCATAGGACAGATCCAAGAGACCCAGTACTTC. This encodes CASSIGQIQETQYF. The entire variable domain, with the rest obtained from reference TRBV18 and TRBJ2-5, is as follows: NAGVMQNPRHLVRRRGQEARLRCSPMKGHSHVYWYRQLPEEGLKFMVYLQKENIIDESGMPKERFSAEFPKEGPSILRIQQVVRGDSAAYFCASSIGQIQETQYFGPGTRLLVL.

The chain has TRBV21-1 and TRBJ1-1; TRBD1 reflects the table's D call only, with no check against the DNA. TRBV21-1 is recorded as a pseudogene. The CDR3 sequence is 16 residues long. The CDR3 loop is CASSVRGQPIGTEAFF. CDR3 nucleotides: TGTGCCAGCAGCGTACGGGGACAGCCAATAGGCACTGAAGCTTTCTTT.

V gene TRBV5-6 combines with J gene TRBJ1-5; 8 nucleotides align to TRBD1. This CDR3 has 14 residues. J lost 4 bases, V lost 4 bases, and 4 bases had no gene match. Germline-derived CDR1 and CDR2 are SGHDT and YYEEEE. CDR3 DNA sequence: TGTGCCAGCAGCCTACAGGGGGGGAATCAGCCCCAGCATTTT. Translated, it gives CASSLQGGNQPQHF.

The CDR3 bases are TGTGCCAGCAGCTTGAGGGGGGGCTTGAATTCGTGGGAGACCCAGTACTTC. As protein: CASSLRGGLNSWETQYF. The chain employs TRBV7-2 and TRBJ2-5; possibly TRBD2 for D (7 bases). The CDR3 has 17 amino acids. The V gene lost 3 bases and the J gene lost 5 bases, with 22 bases spanning the gap. Germline V gives CDR1 SGHTA, CDR2 FQGNSA.

The chain couples TRBV27 to TRBJ1-2, with D unclear. The V end lost 0 bases, the J end lost 3 bases, and 5 bases lay between the germline ends. Germline V gene lookup returns CDR1 MNHEY and CDR2 SMNVEV (reference sequence). This CDR3 comprises 13 residues. The CDR3: CASSLSGDYGYTF. For the CDR3, the DNA is TGTGCCAGCAGTTTATCGGGCGACTATGGCTACACCTTC.

The rearrangement uses TRBV5-1 and TRBJ2-5; 8 positions match TRBD1. The CDR3 covers 15 residues. V shed 1 base, J shed 5 bases, and the junction held 7 bases outside the gene matches. The germline V gene encodes CDR1 SGHRS and CDR2 YFSETQ. CDR3: CASSLSGQGGETQYF. Here the CDR3 DNA reads TGCGCCAGCAGCTTGTCCGGACAGGGTGGGGAGACCCAGTACTTC.

The gene calls are TRBV15 and TRBJ2-7; 10 positions match TRBD2. The V gene end was trimmed by 1 base and the J gene end by 2 bases; junction bases not matched to a gene: 5. This CDR3 spans 16 amino acids. CDR1 is LNHNV and CDR2 is YYDKDF in the germline V gene (reference sequence). CDR3 protein: CATSRVASGRAYEQYF. For the CDR3, the DNA is TGTGCCACCAGCAGAGTAGCAAGCGGGAGGGCCTACGAGCAGTACTTC.

The chain is built from TRBV5-1 and TRBJ2-2, with a tentative D call TRBD1 (6 bases). Trimming took 9 bases from V and 5 from J, leaving 17 bases between them. The CDR3 totals 14 residues. Germline CDR1 is SGHRS and CDR2 is YFSETQ. The CDR3 loop is CATNPTGMTGELFF. The CDR3 DNA reads TGCGCCACAAACCCGACAGGAATGACCGGGGAGCTGTTTTTT. Full variable domain (missing parts from reference TRBV5-1 and TRBJ2-2): KAGVTQTPRYLIKTRGQQVTLSCSPISGHRSVSWYQQTPGQGLQFLFEYFSETQRNKGNFPGRFSGRQFSNSRSEMNVSTLELGDSALYLCATNPTGMTGELFFGEGSRLTVL.